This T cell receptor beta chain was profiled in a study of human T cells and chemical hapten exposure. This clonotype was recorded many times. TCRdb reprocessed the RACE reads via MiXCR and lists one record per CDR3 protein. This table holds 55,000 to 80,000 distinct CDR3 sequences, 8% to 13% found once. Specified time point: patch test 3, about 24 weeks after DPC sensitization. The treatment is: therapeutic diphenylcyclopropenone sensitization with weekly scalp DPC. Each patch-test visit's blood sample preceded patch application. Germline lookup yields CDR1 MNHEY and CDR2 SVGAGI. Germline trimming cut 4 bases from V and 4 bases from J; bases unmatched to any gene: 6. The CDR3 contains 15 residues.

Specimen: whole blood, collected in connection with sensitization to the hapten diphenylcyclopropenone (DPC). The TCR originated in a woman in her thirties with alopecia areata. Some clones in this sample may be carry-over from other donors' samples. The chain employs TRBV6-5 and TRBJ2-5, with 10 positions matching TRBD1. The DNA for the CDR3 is TGTGCCAGCAGTTCTAGGGGGACAGGGGTAGAGACCCAGTACTTC. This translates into CASSSRGTGVETQYF.